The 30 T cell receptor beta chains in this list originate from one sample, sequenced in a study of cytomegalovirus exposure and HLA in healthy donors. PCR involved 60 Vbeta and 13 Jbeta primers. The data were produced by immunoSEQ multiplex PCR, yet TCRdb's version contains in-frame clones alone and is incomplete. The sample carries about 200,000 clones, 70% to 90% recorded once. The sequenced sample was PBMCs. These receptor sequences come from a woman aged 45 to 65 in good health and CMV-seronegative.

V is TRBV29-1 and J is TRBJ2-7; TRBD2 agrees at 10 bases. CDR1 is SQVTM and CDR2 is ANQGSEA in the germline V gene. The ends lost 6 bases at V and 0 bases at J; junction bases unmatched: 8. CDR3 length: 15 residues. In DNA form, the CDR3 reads TGCAGCGTGCCCAGGACTAGCGGAAACTCCTACGAGCAGTACTTC. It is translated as CSVPRTSGNSYEQYF.

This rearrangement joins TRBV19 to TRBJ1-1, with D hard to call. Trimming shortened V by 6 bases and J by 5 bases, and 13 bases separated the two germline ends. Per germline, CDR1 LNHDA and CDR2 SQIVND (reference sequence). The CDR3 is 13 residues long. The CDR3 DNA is TGTGCCAGTAGCTCGACAAAGGTGACTGAAGCTTTCTTT. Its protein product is CASSSTKVTEAFF.

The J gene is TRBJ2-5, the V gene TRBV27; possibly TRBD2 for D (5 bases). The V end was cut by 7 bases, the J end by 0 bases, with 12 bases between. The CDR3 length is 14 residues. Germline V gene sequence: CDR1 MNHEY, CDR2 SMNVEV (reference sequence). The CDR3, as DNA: TGTGCCAGCAAGTTTGGAGGCCACCAAGAGACCCAGTACTTC. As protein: CASKFGGHQETQYF.

CDR3 region: CASSQEIRDSAFPYSNQPQHF. In DNA, the CDR3 is TGCGCCAGCAGCCAAGAAATTAGGGACAGCGCTTTCCCTTATAGCAATCAGCCCCAGCATTTT. The chain recombines TRBV4-1 with TRBJ1-5, with 7 bases matching TRBD1. With 0 bases clipped from V and 0 bases from J, the junction kept 17 bases outside the gene matches. The germline V gene encodes CDR1 MGHRA and CDR2 YSYEKL. This CDR3 has 21 amino acids.

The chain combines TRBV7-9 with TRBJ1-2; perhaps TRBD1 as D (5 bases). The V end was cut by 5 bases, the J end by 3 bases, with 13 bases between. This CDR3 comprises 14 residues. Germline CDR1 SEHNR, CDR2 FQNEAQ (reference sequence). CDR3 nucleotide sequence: TGTGCCAGCAGCCAAATGGGGGAGGACTATGGCTACACCTTC. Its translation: CASSQMGEDYGYTF.

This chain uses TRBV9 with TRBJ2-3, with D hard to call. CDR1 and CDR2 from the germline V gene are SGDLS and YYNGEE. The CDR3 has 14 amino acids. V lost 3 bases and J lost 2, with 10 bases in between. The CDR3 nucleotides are TGTGCCAGCAGCGCATCTTGGGCCACAGATACGCAGTATTTT. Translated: CASSASWATDTQYF.

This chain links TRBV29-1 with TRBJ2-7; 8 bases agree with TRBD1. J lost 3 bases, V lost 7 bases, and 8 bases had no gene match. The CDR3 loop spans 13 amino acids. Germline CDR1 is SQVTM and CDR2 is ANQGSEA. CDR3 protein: CSARRTGNYEQYF. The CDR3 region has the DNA TGCAGCGCTAGAAGGACAGGGAACTACGAGCAGTACTTC.

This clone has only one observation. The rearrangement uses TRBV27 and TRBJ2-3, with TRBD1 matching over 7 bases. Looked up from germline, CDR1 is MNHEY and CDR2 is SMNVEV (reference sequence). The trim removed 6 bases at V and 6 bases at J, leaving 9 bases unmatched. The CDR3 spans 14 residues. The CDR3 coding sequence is TGTGCCAGCAGCCAAGGGGGCATTTGGGATACGCAGTATTTT. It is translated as CASSQGGIWDTQYF.

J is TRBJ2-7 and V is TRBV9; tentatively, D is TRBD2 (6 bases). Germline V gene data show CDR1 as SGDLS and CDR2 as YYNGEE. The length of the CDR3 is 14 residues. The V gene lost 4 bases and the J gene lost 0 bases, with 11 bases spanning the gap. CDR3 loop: CASSFRDFSYEQYF. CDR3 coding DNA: TGTGCCAGCAGCTTCCGGGACTTCTCCTACGAGCAGTACTTC.

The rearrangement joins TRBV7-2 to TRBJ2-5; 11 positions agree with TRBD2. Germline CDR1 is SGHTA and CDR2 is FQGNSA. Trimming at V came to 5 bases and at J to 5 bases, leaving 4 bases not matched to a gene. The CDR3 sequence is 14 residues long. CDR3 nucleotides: TGTGCCAGCAGCCTTAGCGGGAGGGGTGAGACCCAGTACTTC. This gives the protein CASSLSGRGETQYF.

CDR3 residues: CASSRQTGGSYNSPLHF. The CDR3 nucleotides are TGCGCCAGCAGCCGTCAGACAGGGGGATCCTATAATTCACCCCTCCACTTT. The genes are TRBV5-1 and TRBJ1-6; 9 nucleotides match TRBD1. Per the germline V gene, CDR1 is SGHRS and CDR2 is YFSETQ. V shed 4 bases and J 1 base; nucleotides not matched to a gene: 6. The CDR3 extends over 17 amino acids.

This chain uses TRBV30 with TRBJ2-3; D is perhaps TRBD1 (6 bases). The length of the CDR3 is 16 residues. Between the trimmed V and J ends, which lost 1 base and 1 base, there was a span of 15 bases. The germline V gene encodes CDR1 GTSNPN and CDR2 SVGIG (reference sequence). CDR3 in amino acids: CAWSAPVGQRTDTQYF. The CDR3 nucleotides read TGTGCCTGGAGTGCCCCGGTTGGACAGCGCACAGATACGCAGTATTTT.

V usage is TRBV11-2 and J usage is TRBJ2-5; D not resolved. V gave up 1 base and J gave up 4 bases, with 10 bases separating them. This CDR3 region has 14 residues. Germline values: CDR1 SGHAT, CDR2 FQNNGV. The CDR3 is CASSLGPIGETQYF. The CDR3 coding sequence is TGTGCCAGCAGCTTAGGGCCCATTGGAGAGACCCAGTACTTC.

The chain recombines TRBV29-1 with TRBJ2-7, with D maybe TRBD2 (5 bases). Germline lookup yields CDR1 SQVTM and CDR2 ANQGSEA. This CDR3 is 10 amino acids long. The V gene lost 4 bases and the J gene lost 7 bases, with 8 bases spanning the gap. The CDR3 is CSVVSEEQYF. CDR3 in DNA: TGCAGCGTTGTTAGCGAAGAGCAGTACTTC.

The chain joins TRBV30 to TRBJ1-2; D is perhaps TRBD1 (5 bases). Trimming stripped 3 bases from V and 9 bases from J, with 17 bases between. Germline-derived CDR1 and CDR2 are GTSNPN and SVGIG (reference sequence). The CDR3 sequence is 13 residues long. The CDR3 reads CAWSGGDQYSYTF. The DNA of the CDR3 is TGTGCCTGGAGCGGCGGGGACCAATACAGCTACACCTTC.

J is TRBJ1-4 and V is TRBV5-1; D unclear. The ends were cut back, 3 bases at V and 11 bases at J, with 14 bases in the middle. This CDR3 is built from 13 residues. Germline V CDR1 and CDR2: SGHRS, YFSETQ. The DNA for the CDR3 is TGCGCCAGCAGCTCCTCCGGTCTGGAGAAACTGTTTTTT. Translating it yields CASSSSGLEKLFF. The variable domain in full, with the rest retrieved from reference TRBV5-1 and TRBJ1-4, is KAGVTQTPRYLIKTRGQQVTLSCSPISGHRSVSWYQQTPGQGLQFLFEYFSETQRNKGNFPGRFSGRQFSNSRSEMNVSTLELGDSALYLCASSSSGLEKLFFGSGTQLSVL.

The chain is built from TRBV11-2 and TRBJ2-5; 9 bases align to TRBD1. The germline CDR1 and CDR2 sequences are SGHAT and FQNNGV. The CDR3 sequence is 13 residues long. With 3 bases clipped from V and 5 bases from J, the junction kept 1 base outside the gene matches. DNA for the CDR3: TGTGCCAGCAGCTTCGACAGGGGGGAGACCCAGTACTTC. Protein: CASSFDRGETQYF.

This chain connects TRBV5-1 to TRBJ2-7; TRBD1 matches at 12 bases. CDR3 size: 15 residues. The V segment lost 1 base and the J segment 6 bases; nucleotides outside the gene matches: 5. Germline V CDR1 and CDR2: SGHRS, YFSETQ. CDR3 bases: TGCGCCAGCAGCTTGTGGGGGACAGGGGGCCGCGAGCAGTACTTC. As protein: CASSLWGTGGREQYF.

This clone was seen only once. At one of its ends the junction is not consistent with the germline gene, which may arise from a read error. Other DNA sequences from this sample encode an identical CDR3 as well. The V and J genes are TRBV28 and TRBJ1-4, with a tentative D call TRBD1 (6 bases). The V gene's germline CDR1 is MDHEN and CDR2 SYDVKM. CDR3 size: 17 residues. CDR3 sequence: CASSLSSDARERGKLFF. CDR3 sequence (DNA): TGCGCCAGCAGTTTAAGTTCCGACGCCAGGGAGAGGGGGAAACTGTTTTTT.

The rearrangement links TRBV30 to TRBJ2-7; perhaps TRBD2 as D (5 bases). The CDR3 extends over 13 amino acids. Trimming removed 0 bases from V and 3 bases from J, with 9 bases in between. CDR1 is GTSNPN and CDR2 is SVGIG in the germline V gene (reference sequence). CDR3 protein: CAWSVLEGYEQYF. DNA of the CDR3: TGTGCCTGGAGTGTACTTGAGGGCTACGAGCAGTACTTC.

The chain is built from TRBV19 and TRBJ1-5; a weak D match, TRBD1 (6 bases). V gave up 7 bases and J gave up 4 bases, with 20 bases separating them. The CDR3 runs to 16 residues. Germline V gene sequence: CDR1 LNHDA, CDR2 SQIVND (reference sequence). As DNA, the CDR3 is TGTGCCAGTAAGTATAAGATGGACAGACCTAATCAGCCCCAGCATTTT. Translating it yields CASKYKMDRPNQPQHF.

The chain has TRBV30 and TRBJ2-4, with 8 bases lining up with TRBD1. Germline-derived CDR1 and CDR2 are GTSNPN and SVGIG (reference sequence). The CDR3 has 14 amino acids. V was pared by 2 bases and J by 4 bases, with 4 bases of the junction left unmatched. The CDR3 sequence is CAWSPRTGKNIQYF. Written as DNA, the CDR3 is TGTGCCTGGAGTCCCCGGACAGGGAAAAACATTCAGTACTTC. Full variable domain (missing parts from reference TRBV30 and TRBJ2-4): SQTIHQWPATLVQPVGSPLSLECTVEGTSNPNLYWYRQAAGRGLQLLFYSVGIGQISSEVPQNLSASRPQDRQFILSSKKLLLSDSGFYLCAWSPRTGKNIQYFGAGTRLSVL.

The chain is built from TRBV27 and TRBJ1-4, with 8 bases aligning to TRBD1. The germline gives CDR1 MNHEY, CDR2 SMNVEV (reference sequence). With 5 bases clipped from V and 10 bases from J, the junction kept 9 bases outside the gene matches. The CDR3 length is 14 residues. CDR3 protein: CASSPGTGYSKLFF. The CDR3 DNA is TGTGCCAGCAGTCCCGGGACAGGTTATTCAAAACTGTTTTTT.

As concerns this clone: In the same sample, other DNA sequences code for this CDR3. CDR3 amino acids: CASSLPDTEAFF. Written as DNA, the CDR3 is TGTGCCAGCAGCTTGCCTGACACTGAAGCTTTCTTT. The rearrangement joins TRBV5-6 to TRBJ1-1; D gene uncertain. The CDR3 runs 12 residues. Germline V gene data show CDR1 as SGHDT and CDR2 as YYEEEE. Trimming cost V 1 base and J 3 bases, with 4 bases left between them.

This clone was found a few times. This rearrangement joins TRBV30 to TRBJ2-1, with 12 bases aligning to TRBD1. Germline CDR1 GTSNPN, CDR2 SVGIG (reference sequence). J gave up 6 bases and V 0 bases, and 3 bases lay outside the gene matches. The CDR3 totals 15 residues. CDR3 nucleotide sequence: TGTGCCTGGAGTGTAGGGACAGGGGGCTTCAATGAGCAGTTCTTC. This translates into CAWSVGTGGFNEQFF.

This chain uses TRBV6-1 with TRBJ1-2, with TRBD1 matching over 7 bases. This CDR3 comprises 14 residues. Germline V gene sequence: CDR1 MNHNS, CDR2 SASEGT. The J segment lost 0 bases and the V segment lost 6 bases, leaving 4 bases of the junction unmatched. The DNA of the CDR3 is TGTGCCAGCAGCAGGGGGGCGACTAACTATGGCTACACCTTC. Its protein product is CASSRGATNYGYTF.

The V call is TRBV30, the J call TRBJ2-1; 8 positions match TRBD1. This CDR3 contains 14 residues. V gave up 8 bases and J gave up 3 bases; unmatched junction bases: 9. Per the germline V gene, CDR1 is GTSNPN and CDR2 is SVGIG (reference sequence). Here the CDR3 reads CARGSGGLYNEQFF. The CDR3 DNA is TGTGCCCGAGGCTCAGGGGGCCTCTACAATGAGCAGTTCTTC. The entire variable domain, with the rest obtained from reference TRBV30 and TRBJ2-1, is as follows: SQTIHQWPATLVQPVGSPLSLECTVEGTSNPNLYWYRQAAGRGLQLLFYSVGIGQISSEVPQNLSASRPQDRQFILSSKKLLLSDSGFYLCARGSGGLYNEQFFGPGTRLTVL.

In DNA, the CDR3 is TGTGCCTGGAGTACAAGACAGGGGGTTACCTACGAGCAGTACTTC. Protein sequence: CAWSTRQGVTYEQYF. The genes are TRBV30 and TRBJ2-7, with 9 bases aligning to TRBD1. V trimming: 2 bases; J trimming: 2 bases; junction bases outside the gene matches: 7. CDR3 length: 15 amino acids. Germline V CDR1 and CDR2: GTSNPN, SVGIG (reference sequence). The full variable domain, with the rest looked up from reference TRBV30 and TRBJ2-7, is SQTIHQWPATLVQPVGSPLSLECTVEGTSNPNLYWYRQAAGRGLQLLFYSVGIGQISSEVPQNLSASRPQDRQFILSSKKLLLSDSGFYLCAWSTRQGVTYEQYFGPGTRLTVT.

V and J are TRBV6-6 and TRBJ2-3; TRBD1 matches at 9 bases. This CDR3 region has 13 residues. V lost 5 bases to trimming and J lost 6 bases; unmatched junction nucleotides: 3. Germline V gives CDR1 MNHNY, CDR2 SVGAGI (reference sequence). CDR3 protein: CASSTGGADTQYF. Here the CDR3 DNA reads TGTGCCAGCAGTACAGGGGGCGCGGATACGCAGTATTTT.

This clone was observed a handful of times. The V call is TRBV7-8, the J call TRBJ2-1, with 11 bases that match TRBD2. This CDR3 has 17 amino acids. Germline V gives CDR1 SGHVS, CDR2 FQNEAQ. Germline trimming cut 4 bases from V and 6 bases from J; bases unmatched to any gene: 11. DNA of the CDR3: TGTGCCAGCAGCTCTCAGATAGCGGGAGGGCCTCTCAATGAGCAGTTCTTC. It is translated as CASSSQIAGGPLNEQFF.